A selection of T cell receptor beta chains follows, all from one sample in a study of blood T cells in healthy people across ages. TCRdb re-called the 5' RACE reads with MiXCR, one entry per CDR3 protein. The data show 550,000 to 750,000 distinct CDR3 sequences, with 21% seen just once and 3% to 4.5% held by the top ten. Sequencing was done on a sample of blood. Receptors were obtained from a man between 65 and 79 years old in good health. Each CDR3 is given with its conserved first and last residue. The D gene is left open where the match is weak. Clone size is not always given. Where it is, it says once, few, many or a class for expanded clones.

14	TRBV21-1	.	TRBJ2-7	few	TGTGCCAGCACCCCTGGCGGGACCTCCTACGAGCAGTACTTC	CASTPGGTSYEQYF
12	TRBV6-1	TRBD1	TRBJ1-2	.	TGTGCCAGCATTGACAGGGACTATGGCTACACCTTC	CASIDRDYGYTF
11	TRBV7-7	.	TRBJ2-3	few	TGTGCTAAGGGGCTGGGGTCACAGCAGTATTTT	CAKGLGSQQYF
14	TRBV6-2/TRBV6-3	.	TRBJ1-1	few	TGTGCCAGCAGTTCCCACAACCCAAACACTGAAGCTTTCTTT	CASSSHNPNTEAFF
15	TRBV10-3	.	TRBJ2-3	few	TGTGCCACCAAAACGGGGGCGGGAGCCGCAGATACGCAGTATTTT	CATKTGAGAADTQYF
14	TRBV9	.	TRBJ2-2	.	TGTGCCAGCAGGGGAAACATGAACACCGGGGAGCTGTTTTTT	CASRGNMNTGELFF
17	TRBV20-1	.	TRBJ1-5	.	TGCAGTGCTAGAGATCGAATCGGGGAATACGGCAATCAGCCCCAGCATTTT	CSARDRIGEYGNQPQHF
13	TRBV28	.	TRBJ1-2	.	TGTGCCAGCAGCCCGCCGGGGACCTATGGCTACACCTTC	CASSPPGTYGYTF
12	TRBV10-3	.	TRBJ2-3	.	TGTGCCACCGCGGTGGGATCCGATACGCAGTATTTT	CATAVGSDTQYF
17	TRBV20-1	TRBD2	TRBJ2-1	many	TGCAGTGCTAGAACGACTAGCGGGAGGCCCACTTACAATGAGCAGTTCTTC	CSARTTSGRPTYNEQFF
16	TRBV14	.	TRBJ2-1	.	TGTGCCAGCAGCCAAGCGATGGCTAGCATTCACAATGAGCAGTTCTTC	CASSQAMASIHNEQFF
14	TRBV29-1	.	TRBJ2-3	few	TGCAGCGTTGAAGGCGGGGACGGCACAGATACGCAGTATTTT	CSVEGGDGTDTQYF
13	TRBV3-1	.	TRBJ2-1	few	TGTGCCAGCAGCCAGAAACTAGTAAATGAGCAGTTCTTC	CASSQKLVNEQFF
16	TRBV12-3/TRBV12-4	.	TRBJ2-2	.	TGTGCCAGCAGTTTACGACAGCCTTCGAACACCGGGGAGCTGTTTTTT	CASSLRQPSNTGELFF
11	TRBV20-1	.	TRBJ1-2	few	TGCAGTGCTAGTGGGGAGGTTGGCTACACCTTC	CSASGEVGYTF
15	TRBV5-1	TRBD1	TRBJ2-2	many	TGCGCCAGCAGACCCGGACAGGGCCACACCGGGGAGCTGTTTTTT	CASRPGQGHTGELFF
15	TRBV7-2	TRBD2	TRBJ2-1	.	TGTGCCAGCAGCTTTCGGACTAGCCCTCTCAATGAGCAGTTCTTC	CASSFRTSPLNEQFF
13	TRBV10-3	.	TRBJ2-2	many	TGTGCCATCAGTGAGTCGGACACCGGGGAGCTGTTTTTT	CAISESDTGELFF
14	TRBV5-1	.	TRBJ2-1	.	TGCACCAGCAGCCCGGTGACGACTGGGGAGGAGCAGTTCTTC	CTSSPVTTGEEQFF
12	TRBV11-1	.	TRBJ2-5	.	TGTGCCAGCAGCCGATCCCTCGAGACCCAGTACTTC	CASSRSLETQYF
13	TRBV20-1	.	TRBJ2-5	many	TGCAGTGCTAGAGAGGGCTTTCAAGAGACCCAGTACTTC	CSAREGFQETQYF
12	TRBV12-3/TRBV12-4	.	TRBJ1-6	few	TGTGCCAGCAGTTACAGAACTTCACCCCTCCACTTT	CASSYRTSPLHF
14	TRBV7-8	.	TRBJ1-2	few	TGTGCCAGCAGCTTAGCGACACAGGGTGAGGGCTACACCTTC	CASSLATQGEGYTF
14	TRBV5-1	TRBD2	TRBJ2-5	many	TGCGCCAGCAGCTTGACTAGCGGGAGGGAGACCCAGTACTTC	CASSLTSGRETQYF
16	TRBV5-6	TRBD2	TRBJ2-3	many	TGTGCCAGCAGTCCGAGACTAGCGTCGAACACAGATACGCAGTATTTT	CASSPRLASNTDTQYF
14	TRBV6-6	.	TRBJ1-4	few	TGTGCCAGCAGTTACCTACAGAGTAATGAAAAACCGTTTTTT	CASSYLQSNEKPFF
13	TRBV2	.	TRBJ2-7	few	TGTGCCAGCAGTGAAGCAAGGGACGTCGAGCAGTACTTC	CASSEARDVEQYF
15	TRBV6-5	TRBD1	TRBJ2-7	.	TGTGCCAGCAGTCACCGGGACAGGGCGGCCTACGAGCAGTACTTC	CASSHRDRAAYEQYF
15	TRBV5-6	.	TRBJ1-1	few	TGTGCCAGCAGCTTGGATGACAGAATGAACACTGAAGCTTTCTTT	CASSLDDRMNTEAFF
17	TRBV12-3/TRBV12-4	.	TRBJ2-1	once	TGTGCCAGCAGTTTATCCCCGTTAGGCCGCTCCTACAATGAGCAGTTCTTC	CASSLSPLGRSYNEQFF
19	TRBV20-1	TRBD2	TRBJ2-3	few	TGCAGTGCTAGAGCAGAGACTAGCGGGAGGAATGCAATTCCGGATACGCAGTATTTT	CSARAETSGRNAIPDTQYF
14	TRBV6-1	TRBD1	TRBJ2-1	few	TGTGCCAGCAGTGTATCGACAGGGGGCAATGAGCAGTTCTTC	CASSVSTGGNEQFF
13	TRBV7-8	.	TRBJ2-1	.	TGTGCCAGCAGCTTAGAAAGAGTCGGTGAGCAGTTCTTC	CASSLERVGEQFF
16	TRBV7-3	TRBD2	TRBJ2-2	.	TGTGCCAGCAGCCCCCACCAGCGGGAGTTGGCCGGGGAGCTGTTTTTT	CASSPHQRELAGELFF
14	TRBV28	TRBD1	TRBJ1-2	few	TGTGCCAGCGGCCTGGGACAGGGGAACTATGGCTACACCTTC	CASGLGQGNYGYTF
18	TRBV21-1	.	TRBJ2-3	.	TGTGCCAGCAGCAAAGTACGGACTAGATTAAGGGTCCCAGATACGCAGTATTTT	CASSKVRTRLRVPDTQYF
14	TRBV7-8	TRBD2	TRBJ2-2	few	TGTGCCAGCAGACTAGCGGGAGATACCGGGGAGCTGTTTTTT	CASRLAGDTGELFF
14	TRBV20-1	.	TRBJ2-2	.	TGCAGTGCTCAGCGTGGGAGTGCAACCGGGGAGCAGTTTTTT	CSAQRGSATGEQFF
12	TRBV24-1	.	TRBJ2-3	few	TGTGCCACCAGTGATAGCATGGACCTACAGTATTTT	CATSDSMDLQYF
18	TRBV7-3	TRBD2	TRBJ2-1	.	TGTGCCAGCAGCTTAGACGGGACTAGCGGGAGCTCCTACAATGAGCAGTTCTTC	CASSLDGTSGSSYNEQFF
14	TRBV9	.	TRBJ2-3	few	TGTGCCAGCAGCGGCCGCCCGTTCGCAGATACGCAGTATTTT	CASSGRPFADTQYF
12	TRBV29-1	.	TRBJ2-3	.	TGCAGCGTTGGGACTCACCGGGACGGGCAGTATTTT	CSVGTHRDGQYF
15	TRBV7-9	TRBD1	TRBJ2-2	few	TGTGCCAGCAGCCCGGACAGGGGAAGCACCGGGGAGCTGTTTTTT	CASSPDRGSTGELFF
14	TRBV6-1	TRBD1	TRBJ2-5	few	TGTGCCAGCAGTGCGAAACAGGGGAAGGAGACCCAGTACTTC	CASSAKQGKETQYF
15	TRBV6-5	.	TRBJ2-7	few	TGTGCCAGCAGGCGGACTCGGGACAAGGGCTACGAGCAGTACTTC	CASRRTRDKGYEQYF
14	TRBV11-2	.	TRBJ2-2	many	TGTGCCAGCAGCTACCGACCTGCCTCGGGGGAGCTGTTTTTT	CASSYRPASGELFF